This T cell receptor beta chain derives from a study of T-cell reconstitution after alpha-beta-depleted transplantation in children. This clonotype was seen at least ten times. Library preparation (for TCRbeta) was performed with unique molecular identifiers. A single record per CDR3 protein comes from TCRdb applying MiXCR to the PCR reads. Of approximately 200,000 distinct CDR3 sequences in the sample, just over 14% are singletons; the top ten hold roughly 13%. The germline CDR1 and CDR2 sequences are SEHNR and FQNEAQ (reference sequence). Trimming removed 7 bases at V and 3 bases at J, with 15 bases between. This CDR3 comprises 14 residues.

J is TRBJ1-1 and V is TRBV7-9; D gene uncertain. Sequences were derived from PBMCs from the stem cell graft donor, sampled from the stem cell graft. This receptor was obtained from a human donor who donated a stem cell graft to a child with acute lymphoblastic leukemia. CDR3 loop: CASTPTGVYTEAFF. The CDR3 DNA sequence: TGTGCCAGCACCCCCACGGGAGTTTACACTGAAGCTTTCTTT.